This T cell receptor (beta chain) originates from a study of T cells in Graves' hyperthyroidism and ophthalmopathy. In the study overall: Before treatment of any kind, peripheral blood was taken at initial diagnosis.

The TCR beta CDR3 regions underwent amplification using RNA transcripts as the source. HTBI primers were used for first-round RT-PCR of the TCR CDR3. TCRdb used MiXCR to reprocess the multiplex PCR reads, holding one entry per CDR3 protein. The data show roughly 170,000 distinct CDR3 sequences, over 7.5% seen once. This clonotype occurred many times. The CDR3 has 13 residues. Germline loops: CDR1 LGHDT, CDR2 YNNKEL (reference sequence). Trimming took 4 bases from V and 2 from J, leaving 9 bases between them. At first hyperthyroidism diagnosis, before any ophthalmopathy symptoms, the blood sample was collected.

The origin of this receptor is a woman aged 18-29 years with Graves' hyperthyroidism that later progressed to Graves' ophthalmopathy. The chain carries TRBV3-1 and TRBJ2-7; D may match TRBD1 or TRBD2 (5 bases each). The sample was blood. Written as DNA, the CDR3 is TGTGCCAGCAGCCGGCAGGGACCCTACGAGCAGTACTTC. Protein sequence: CASSRQGPYEQYF.